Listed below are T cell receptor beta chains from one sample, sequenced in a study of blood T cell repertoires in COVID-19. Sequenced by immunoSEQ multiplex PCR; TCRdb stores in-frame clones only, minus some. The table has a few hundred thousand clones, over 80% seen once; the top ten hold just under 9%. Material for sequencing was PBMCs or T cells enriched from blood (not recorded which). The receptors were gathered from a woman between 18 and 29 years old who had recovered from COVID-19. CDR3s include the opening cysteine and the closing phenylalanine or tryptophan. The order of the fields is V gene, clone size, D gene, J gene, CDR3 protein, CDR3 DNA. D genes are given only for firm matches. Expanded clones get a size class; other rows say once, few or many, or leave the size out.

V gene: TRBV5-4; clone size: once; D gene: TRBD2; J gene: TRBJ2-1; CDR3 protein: CASSSYMREGNEQFF; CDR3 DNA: TGTGCCAGCAGCTCGTATATGCGGGAGGGGAATGAGCAGTTCTTC
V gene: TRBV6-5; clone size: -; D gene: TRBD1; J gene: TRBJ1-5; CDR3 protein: CASSPGQGNQPQHF; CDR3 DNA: TGTGCCAGCAGCCCGGGACAGGGGAATCAGCCCCAGCATTTT
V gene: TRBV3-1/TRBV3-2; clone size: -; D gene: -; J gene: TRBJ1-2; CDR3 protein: CASSPSGAGERYTF; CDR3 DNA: TGTGCCAGCAGCCCAAGCGGCGCAGGGGAGCGCTACACCTTC
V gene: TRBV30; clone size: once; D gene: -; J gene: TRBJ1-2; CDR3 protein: CAWTTGNYGYTF; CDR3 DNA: TGTGCCTGGACGACAGGCAACTATGGCTACACCTTC
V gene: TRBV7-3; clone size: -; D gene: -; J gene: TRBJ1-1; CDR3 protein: CASSLMPALRENTEAFF; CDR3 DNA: TGTGCCAGCAGCTTAATGCCTGCCCTGCGGGAGAACACTGAAGCTTTCTTT
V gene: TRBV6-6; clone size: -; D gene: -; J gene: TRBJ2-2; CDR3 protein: CATNRGGTGELFF; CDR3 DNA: TGTGCCACCAACAGAGGGGGTACCGGGGAGCTGTTTTTT
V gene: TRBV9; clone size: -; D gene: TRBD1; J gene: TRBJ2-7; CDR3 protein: CASSVRTGPYEQYF; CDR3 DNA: TGTGCCAGCAGCGTAAGGACAGGACCCTACGAGCAGTACTTC
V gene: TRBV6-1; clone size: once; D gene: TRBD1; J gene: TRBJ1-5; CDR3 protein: CASSGQGAPGNQPQHF; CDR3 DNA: TGTGCCAGCAGTGGACAGGGGGCGCCGGGCAATCAGCCCCAGCATTTT
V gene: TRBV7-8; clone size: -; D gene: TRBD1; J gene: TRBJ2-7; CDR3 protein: CASSLTGQGLVRDEQYF; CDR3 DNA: TGTGCCAGCAGCTTAACAGGACAGGGTCTAGTTCGTGACGAGCAGTACTTC
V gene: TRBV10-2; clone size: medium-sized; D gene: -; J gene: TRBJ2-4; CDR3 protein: CASSESGHAFGKNIQYF; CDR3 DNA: TGCGCCAGCAGTGAGTCGGGACATGCCTTTGGGAAAAACATTCAGTACTTC
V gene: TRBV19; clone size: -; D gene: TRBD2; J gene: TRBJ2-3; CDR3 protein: CASSIVSGGSTDTQYF; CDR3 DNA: TGTGCCAGTAGTATAGTGAGCGGGGGAAGCACAGATACGCAGTATTTT
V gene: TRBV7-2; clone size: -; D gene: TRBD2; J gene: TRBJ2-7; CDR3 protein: CASSLVVSRGGNYEQYF; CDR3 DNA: TGTGCCAGCAGCTTAGTTGTGTCGCGGGGGGGCAACTACGAGCAGTACTTC
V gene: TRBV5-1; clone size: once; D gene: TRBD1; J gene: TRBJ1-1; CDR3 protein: CASSIGTAGGFTEAFF; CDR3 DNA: TGCGCCAGCAGCATCGGGACAGCGGGAGGTTTCACTGAAGCTTTCTTT
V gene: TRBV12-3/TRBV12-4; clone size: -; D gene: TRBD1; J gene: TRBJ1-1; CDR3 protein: CASSLQGANEAFF; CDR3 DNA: TGTGCCAGCAGTTTACAGGGGGCTAATGAAGCTTTCTTT
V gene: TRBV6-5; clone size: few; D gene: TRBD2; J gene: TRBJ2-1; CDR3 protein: CASSQTSMGVTEQFF; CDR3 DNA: TGTGCCAGCAGTCAGACTAGCATGGGGGTTACTGAGCAGTTCTTC
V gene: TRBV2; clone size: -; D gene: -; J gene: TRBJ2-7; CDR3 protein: CASKSREFYEQYF; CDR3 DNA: TGTGCCAGCAAGTCCCGGGAGTTCTACGAGCAGTACTTC
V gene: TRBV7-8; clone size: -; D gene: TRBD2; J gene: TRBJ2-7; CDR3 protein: CASSLGSSGRGREQYF; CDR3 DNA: TGTGCCAGCAGCTTAGGGTCTAGCGGGAGGGGCAGGGAGCAGTACTTC
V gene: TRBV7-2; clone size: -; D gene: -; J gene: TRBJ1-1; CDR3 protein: CASSRSRITEAFF; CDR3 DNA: TGTGCCAGCAGCCGCTCCAGGATCACTGAAGCTTTCTTT
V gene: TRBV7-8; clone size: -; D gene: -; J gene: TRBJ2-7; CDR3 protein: CASSLQGNWEQYF; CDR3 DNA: TGTGCCAGCAGCTTGCAGGGGAACTGGGAGCAGTACTTC
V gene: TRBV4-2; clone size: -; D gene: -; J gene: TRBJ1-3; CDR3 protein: CASSQWGTGTAVNTIYF; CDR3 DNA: TGTGCCAGCAGCCAATGGGGGACCGGGACTGCGGTCAACACCATATATTTT
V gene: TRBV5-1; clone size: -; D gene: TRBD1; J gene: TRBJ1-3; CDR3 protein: CASSVNSGTAGNTIYF; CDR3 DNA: TGCGCCAGCAGCGTAAATTCCGGGACAGCCGGAAACACCATATATTTT
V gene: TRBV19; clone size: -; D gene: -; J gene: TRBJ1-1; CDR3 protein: CASTIQGVGTEAFF; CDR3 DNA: TGTGCCAGTACCATTCAGGGTGTAGGCACTGAAGCTTTCTTT
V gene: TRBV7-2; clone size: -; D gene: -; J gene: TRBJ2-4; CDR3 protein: CASSLEISGSNIQYF; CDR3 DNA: TGTGCCAGCAGCTTAGAAATTAGCGGATCAAACATTCAGTACTTC
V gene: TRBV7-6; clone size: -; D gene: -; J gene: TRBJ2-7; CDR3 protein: CASSLAPVYEQYF; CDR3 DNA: TGTGCCAGCAGCTTAGCGCCAGTTTACGAGCAGTACTTC
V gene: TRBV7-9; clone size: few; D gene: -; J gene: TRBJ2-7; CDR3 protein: CASSPGASGEQYF; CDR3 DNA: TGTGCCAGCAGTCCGGGAGCCTCCGGCGAGCAGTACTTC
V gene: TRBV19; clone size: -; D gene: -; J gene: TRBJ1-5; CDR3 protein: CASSIVQADSNQPQHF; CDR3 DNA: TGTGCCAGTAGTATAGTACAGGCAGATAGCAATCAGCCCCAGCATTTT
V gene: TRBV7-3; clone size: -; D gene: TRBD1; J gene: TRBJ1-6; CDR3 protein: CASSLTGNPYRGGNSPLHF; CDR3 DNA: TGTGCCAGCAGCTTAACGGGGAACCCTTACAGGGGGGGTAATTCACCCCTCCACTTT